This T cell receptor beta chain was sequenced during a study of shared clonotypes between healthy human individuals. The assay was immunoSEQ multiplex PCR, and TCRdb's table has in-frame clones only and misses some. In the table there are roughly 2,500,000 clones, more than 85% of which are singletons. CDR3 size: 15 residues. CDR1 and CDR2 from the germline V gene are SGDLS and YYNGEE. The ends lost 0 bases at V and 5 bases at J; junction bases unmatched: 3. In this sample, this clone turned up once. The TCR sequence derives from a man between 18 and 35 years old in good health. Some clones in this sample may be carry-over from other donors' samples. The rearrangement links TRBV9 to TRBJ2-7; 12 bases are a match to TRBD2. The sequenced material came from naive CD4+ T cells from PBMCs. Sample subset: CD45RA+ positively selected. CDR3 amino acids: CASSVGTSGIHEQYF. The CDR3 DNA sequence: TGTGCCAGCAGCGTAGGGACTAGCGGGATCCACGAGCAGTACTTC.